The 4 T cell receptor beta chains below come from one sample, sequenced in a study of cytomegalovirus exposure and HLA in healthy donors. PCR was performed using 60 Vbeta and 13 Jbeta primers. Here immunoSEQ multiplex PCR was the method, and the copy in TCRdb shows in-frame clones only, minus some. Here the sample spans roughly 140,000 clones, about 80% being singletons. The specimen sequenced was PBMCs. These receptors all come from a woman in her twenties or thirties in good health and CMV-seronegative.

This clone is a singleton in its sample. This chain uses TRBV19 with TRBJ1-2; D may be TRBD1 (5 bases). V shed 3 bases and J shed 2 bases, with 10 bases lying between them. The CDR3 has 14 amino acids. Germline CDR1 is LNHDA and CDR2 is SQIVND (reference sequence). CDR3 sequence: CASSMGGTNYGYTF. CDR3 nucleotide sequence: TGTGCCAGTAGTATGGGGGGGACCAACTATGGCTACACCTTC.

The CDR3 bases are TGTGCCAGCAGCTCGATTGGCAGGGCATTCTACGAGCAGTACTTC. This gives the protein CASSSIGRAFYEQYF. This sequence joins TRBV5-5 and TRBJ2-7, with D perhaps matching TRBD1 (5 bases). The V end was cut by 3 bases, the J end by 3 bases, with 16 bases between. Looked up from germline, CDR1 is SGHKS and CDR2 is YYEKEE (reference sequence). This CDR3 is built from 15 residues.

The gene calls are TRBV19 and TRBJ1-2, with 7 positions matching TRBD1. CDR1 and CDR2 (germline): LNHDA, SQIVND (reference sequence). The CDR3 totals 18 residues. Unmatched junction bases numbered 14, after V lost 3 bases and J lost 1 base. The CDR3 is CASSINPGRGTVNYGYTF. The CDR3 DNA sequence: TGTGCCAGTAGTATCAACCCTGGAAGGGGGACAGTTAACTATGGCTACACCTTC.

The CDR3 nucleotides read TGTGCCAGCAGCTCTAGTGGGACAGCAAATGAAAAACTGTTTTTT. It is translated as CASSSSGTANEKLFF. The chain couples TRBV7-6 to TRBJ1-4; 7 bases agree with TRBD1. The J segment lost 5 bases and the V segment lost 4 bases, leaving 7 bases of the junction unmatched. Germline V gene lookup returns CDR1 SGHVS and CDR2 FNYEAQ. This CDR3 region has 15 residues.